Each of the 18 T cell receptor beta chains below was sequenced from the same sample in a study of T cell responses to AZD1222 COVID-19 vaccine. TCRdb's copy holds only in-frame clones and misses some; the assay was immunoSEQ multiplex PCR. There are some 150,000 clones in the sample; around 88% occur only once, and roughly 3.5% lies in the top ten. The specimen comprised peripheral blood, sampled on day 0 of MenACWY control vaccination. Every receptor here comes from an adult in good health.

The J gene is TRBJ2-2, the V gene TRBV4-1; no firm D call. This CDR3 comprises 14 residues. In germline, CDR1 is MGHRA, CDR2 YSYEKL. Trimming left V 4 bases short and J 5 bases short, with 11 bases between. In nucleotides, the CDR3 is TGCGCCAGCAGCCTAGGGTATGAGACCGGGGAGCTGTTTTTT. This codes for CASSLGYETGELFF.

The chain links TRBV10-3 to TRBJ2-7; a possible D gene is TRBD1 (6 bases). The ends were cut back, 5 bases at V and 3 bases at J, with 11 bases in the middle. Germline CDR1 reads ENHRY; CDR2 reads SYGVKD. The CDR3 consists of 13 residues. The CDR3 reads CAISSGTNYEQYF. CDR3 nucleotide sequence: TGTGCCATCAGTTCCGGGACAAACTACGAGCAGTACTTC.

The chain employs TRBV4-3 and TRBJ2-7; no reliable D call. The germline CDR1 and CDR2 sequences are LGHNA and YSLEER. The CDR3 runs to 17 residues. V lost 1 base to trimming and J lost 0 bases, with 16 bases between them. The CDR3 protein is CASSQVAETLSSYEQYF. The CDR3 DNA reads TGCGCCAGCAGCCAAGTGGCAGAGACACTTAGCTCCTACGAGCAGTACTTC.

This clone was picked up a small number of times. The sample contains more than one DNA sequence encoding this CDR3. The DNA of the CDR3 is TGTGCCAGCAGTCTAGCGGGGGGCACAGATACGCAGTATTTT. This encodes CASSLAGGTDTQYF. The chain links TRBV7-2 to TRBJ2-3, with 10 bases aligning to TRBD2. V was clipped by 6 bases and J by 1 base; unmatched bases: 1. The CDR3 length is 14 residues. The V gene's germline CDR1 is SGHTA and CDR2 FQGNSA.

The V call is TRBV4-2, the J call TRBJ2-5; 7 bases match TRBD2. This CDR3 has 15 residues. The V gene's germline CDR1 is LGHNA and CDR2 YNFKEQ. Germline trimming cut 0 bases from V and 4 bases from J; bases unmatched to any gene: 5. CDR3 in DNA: TGTGCCAGCAGCCAAGATGGGGGGGTTCTAGAGACCCAGTACTTC. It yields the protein CASSQDGGVLETQYF.

In DNA, the CDR3 is TGTGCCAGCAGTTACTCTATTTTAGCGTACCAAGAGACCCAGTACTTC. Protein product: CASSYSILAYQETQYF. The genes are TRBV6-5 and TRBJ2-5, with a tentative D call TRBD2 (5 bases). The V gene's germline CDR1 is MNHEY and CDR2 SVGAGI. The CDR3 is made up of 16 amino acids. V lost 0 bases and J 0 bases, leaving 11 bases between the germline ends.

The CDR3 DNA follows: TGTGCCTGGAGTCTGGGGCAGAACTATGGCTACACCTTC. Translating gives CAWSLGQNYGYTF. The rearrangement links TRBV30 to TRBJ1-2; TRBD1 might be the D (5 bases). The CDR3 runs to 13 residues. Germline V gene lookup returns CDR1 GTSNPN and CDR2 SVGIG (reference sequence). Trimming shortened V by 2 bases and J by 2 bases, and 9 bases separated the two germline ends.

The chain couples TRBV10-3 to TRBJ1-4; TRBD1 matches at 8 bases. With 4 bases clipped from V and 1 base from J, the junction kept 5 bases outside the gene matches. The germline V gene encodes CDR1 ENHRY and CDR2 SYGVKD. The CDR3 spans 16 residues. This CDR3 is CAISGADRGTNEKLFF. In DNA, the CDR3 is TGTGCCATCAGTGGCGCCGACAGGGGAACTAATGAAAAACTGTTTTTT.

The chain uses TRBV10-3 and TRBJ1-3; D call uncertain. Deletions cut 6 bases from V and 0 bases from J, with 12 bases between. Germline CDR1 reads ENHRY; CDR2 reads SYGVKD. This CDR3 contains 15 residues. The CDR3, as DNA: TGTGCCATCAGGCTCGAAAGAATCTCTGGAAACACCATATATTTT. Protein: CAIRLERISGNTIYF.

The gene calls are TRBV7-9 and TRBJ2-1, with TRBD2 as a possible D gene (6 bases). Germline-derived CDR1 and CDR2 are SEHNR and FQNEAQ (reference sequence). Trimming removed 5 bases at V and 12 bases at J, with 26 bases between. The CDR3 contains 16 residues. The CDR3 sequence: CASSPQGLFSGSGQFF. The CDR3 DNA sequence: TGTGCCAGCAGCCCGCAGGGACTTTTCTCAGGGAGCGGGCAGTTCTTC.

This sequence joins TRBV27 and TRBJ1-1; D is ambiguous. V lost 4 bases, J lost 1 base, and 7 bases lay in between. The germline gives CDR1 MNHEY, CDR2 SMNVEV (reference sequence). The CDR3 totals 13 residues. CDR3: CASSYGKNTEAFF. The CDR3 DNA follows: TGTGCCAGCAGTTACGGGAAGAACACTGAAGCTTTCTTT.

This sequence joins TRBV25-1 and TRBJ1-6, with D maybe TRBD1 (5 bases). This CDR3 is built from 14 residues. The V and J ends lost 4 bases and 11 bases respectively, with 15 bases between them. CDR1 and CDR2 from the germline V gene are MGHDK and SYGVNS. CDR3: CASSGPTGPTPLHF. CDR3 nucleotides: TGTGCCAGCAGTGGCCCCACAGGTCCAACACCCCTCCACTTT.

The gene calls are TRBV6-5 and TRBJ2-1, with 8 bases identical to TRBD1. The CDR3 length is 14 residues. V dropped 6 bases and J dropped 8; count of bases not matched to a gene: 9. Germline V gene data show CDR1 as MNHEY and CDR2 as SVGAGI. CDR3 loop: CASRSGQGKHEQFF. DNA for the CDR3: TGTGCCAGCAGGAGCGGACAGGGTAAGCATGAGCAGTTCTTC.

The CDR3 nucleotides are TGTGCCAGCAGTTACGAACAGGGGAACACTGAAGCTTTCTTT. It is translated as CASSYEQGNTEAFF. V is TRBV6-2 or TRBV6-3 and J is TRBJ1-1; tentatively, D is TRBD1 (6 bases). Germline values: CDR1 MNHEY, CDR2 SVGEGT. The V and J ends lost 2 bases and 1 base respectively, with 8 bases between them. The CDR3 is 14 residues long.

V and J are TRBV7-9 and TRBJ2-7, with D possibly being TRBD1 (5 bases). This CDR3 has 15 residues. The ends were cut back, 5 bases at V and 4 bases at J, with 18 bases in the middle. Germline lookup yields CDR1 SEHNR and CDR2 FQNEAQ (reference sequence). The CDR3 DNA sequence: TGTGCCAGCAGCCGTGGTCAGGGCATAGGGTACGAGCAGTACTTC. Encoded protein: CASSRGQGIGYEQYF.

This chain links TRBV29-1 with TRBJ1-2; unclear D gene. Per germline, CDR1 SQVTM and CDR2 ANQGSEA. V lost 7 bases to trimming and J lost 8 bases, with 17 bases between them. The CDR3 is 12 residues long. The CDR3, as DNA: TGCAGCGCCTACACCGAATCCCAAGGCTACACCTTC. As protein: CSAYTESQGYTF.

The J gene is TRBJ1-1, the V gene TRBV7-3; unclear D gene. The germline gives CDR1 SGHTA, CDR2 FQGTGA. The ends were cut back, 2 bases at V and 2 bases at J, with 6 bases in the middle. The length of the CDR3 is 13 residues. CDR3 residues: CASSLETNTEAFF. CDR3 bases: TGTGCCAGCAGCTTAGAAACCAACACTGAAGCTTTCTTT.

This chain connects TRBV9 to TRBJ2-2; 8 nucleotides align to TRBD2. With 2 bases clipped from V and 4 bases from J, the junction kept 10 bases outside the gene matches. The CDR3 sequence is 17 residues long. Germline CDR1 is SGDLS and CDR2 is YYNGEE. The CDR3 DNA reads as TGTGCCAGCAGCGTGAGTAGGGGACTAGGCATCACCGGGGAGCTGTTTTTT. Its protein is CASSVSRGLGITGELFF.